Listed here is a single T cell receptor (beta chain). Its matching antigen is unknown. The entry originates in a study of T cell responses to AZD1222 COVID-19 vaccine. General study results and limits: Among those given AZD1222, only five to seven were seropositive at baseline. White British ancestry dominated among donors, who included more females, and clonal diversity was possibly underestimated. A rise in Spike-specific TCR breadth and depth followed two AZD1222 doses. It was only after the peak T cell response that any repertoires were sampled.

The CDR3 covers 13 residues. The germline V and J ends were trimmed by 10 bases and 4 bases, with 16 bases remaining between them. Germline-derived CDR1 and CDR2 are WSHSY and SAAADI. The data were produced by immunoSEQ multiplex PCR, yet TCRdb's version contains in-frame clones alone and is incomplete. The sample gives approximately 150,000 clones, around nine tenths of which show up once; 0.95% to 1.1% is in the top ten. V gene TRBV10-2 combines with J gene TRBJ2-5; weak D call: TRBD2 (6 bases). The TCR sequence derives from an adult who received the AZD1222 COVID-19 vaccine. The sample was peripheral blood, taken 28 days after the second AZD1222 dose. The CDR3 bases are TGCGCCACCTCCGTGCGGGAAGGAGAGACCCAGTACTTC. Protein product: CATSVREGETQYF.